These T cell receptor beta chains were read from a single sample in a study of blood T cell repertoires in COVID-19. Clones were read by immunoSEQ multiplex PCR, and TCRdb kept only the in-frame ones, dropping some. The sample lists hundreds of thousands of clones, approximately 89% seen once, with 1.9% in the top ten. Sequences were obtained from PBMCs or T cells enriched from blood (not recorded which). The origin of the receptors is a man aged 35 to 55 in a cohort exposed to, infected with or recovered from COVID-19 (not recorded which). CDR3s include the opening cysteine and the closing phenylalanine or tryptophan. The D gene is left open where the match is weak. The size entry is marked missing in some rows and otherwise reads once, few, many or a size class.

D	V	J	size	CDR3	DNA
TRBD2	TRBV6-6	TRBJ2-2	NA	CASSPWTSGRGAGELFF	TGTGCCAGCAGTCCCTGGACTAGCGGGAGGGGGGCCGGGGAGCTGTTTTTT
TRBD1	TRBV30	TRBJ2-2	NA	CAWNWLQGKGGELFF	TGTGCCTGGAACTGGTTACAGGGGAAAGGCGGGGAGCTGTTTTTT
NA	TRBV5-8	TRBJ2-7	NA	CASSLSSWREQYF	TGTGCCAGCAGCTTGTCTAGCTGGAGGGAGCAGTACTTC
NA	TRBV5-6	TRBJ1-1	few	CASSLVGVPPEAFF	TGTGCCAGCAGCTTGGTAGGGGTCCCGCCTGAAGCTTTCTTT
TRBD1	TRBV5-6	TRBJ2-1	NA	CASSRTGAYEQFF	TGTGCCAGCAGCCGGACAGGGGCATACGAGCAGTTCTTC
NA	TRBV2	TRBJ1-2	NA	CARERTGPYGYTF	TGTGCCAGGGAACGAACAGGGCCCTATGGCTACACCTTC
NA	TRBV30	TRBJ1-5	NA	CAGSTGSNQPQHF	TGTGCCGGCTCGACAGGTAGCAATCAGCCCCAGCATTTT
NA	TRBV2	TRBJ1-5	once	CASSGDGGSNQPQHF	TGTGCCAGCAGTGGGGACGGGGGAAGCAATCAGCCCCAGCATTTT
NA	TRBV29-1	TRBJ2-2	NA	CSVQGMITGELFF	TGCAGCGTTCAGGGGATGATTACCGGGGAGCTGTTTTTT
NA	TRBV3-1/TRBV3-2	TRBJ1-3	NA	CASSQDGTQDTIYF	TGTGCCAGCAGCCAAGACGGGACACAGGACACCATATATTTT
NA	TRBV18	TRBJ2-5	NA	CASSPMIYAGETQYF	TGTGCCAGCTCACCCATGATTTACGCGGGAGAGACCCAGTACTTC
NA	TRBV5-1	TRBJ2-6	NA	CASSPRRDSGANVLTF	TGCGCCAGCAGCCCCCGACGGGACTCTGGGGCCAACGTCCTGACTTTC
NA	TRBV29-1	TRBJ1-1	NA	CSVAGDGNTEAFF	TGCAGCGTCGCAGGGGACGGGAACACTGAAGCTTTCTTT
NA	TRBV19	TRBJ1-2	NA	CASSILDVALNGYTF	TGTGCCAGTAGTATCCTAGACGTGGCGCTGAATGGCTACACCTTC